This T cell receptor (beta chain) was identified during a study of blood T cell repertoires in COVID-19 (dated by TCRdb to 2018 to 2021). With regard to the full study: Samples covering the acute and convalescent phases of COVID-19 were provided by collaborators in the United States, Italy and Spain. A freely available public database, intended as a resource for researchers studying the immune response to SARS-CoV-2, is where the repertoires were released. The samples were drawn from two sources: the first 160 participants of the ongoing ImmuneRACE study, and 1,254 subjects contributed by 6 global collaborators. Sample metadata almost always included a de-identified subject ID, COVID-19 status, age in years and sex. The prospective study material was composed of cDNA or gDNA derived from T cells, B-cell-depleted T cells, or PBMCs. HLA class I and class II types, where available, came from metadata supplied by the sample provider rather than from assay-based typing. The dataset comprised deeply sampled blood TCRbeta repertoires from subjects exposed to, actively infected with, or recovered from COVID-19. Broader findings and caveats from the paper: How much clinical and demographic metadata was included differed by source and by participant, and the metadata was provided uncurated.

TCRbeta CDR3 regions were amplified from genomic DNA using the immunoSEQ Assay, a bias-controlled multiplex PCR. The source study handled its data this way. The number of nucleated cells in each sample was estimated from the amplification of reference gene primers within the assay. Sequence reads were collapsed and filtered to measure the absolute abundance of every unique TCRbeta CDR3 rearrangement. For each sample, productive Simpson clonality was calculated as the square root of Simpson's diversity index across productive rearrangements. TCRdb carries this immuneACCESS record with in-frame sequences only. Its versions omit some clonotypes, under half of them owing to an unresolved V gene in the studies checked, with the rest unexplained. V and J calls and clone size come straight from that table; D and trimming were deduced from the DNA. Within this sample are 250,000 to 300,000 clones, with more than 85% of them counted one time only. In total, the top ten clones hold approximately 2% of the sample.

In regard to this clone: The specificity of this receptor is unknown. No quality values exist for individual bases; no much larger clone is one base distant.

In Seattle, one collaborating source enrolled patients while the infection was active and tracked those patients longitudinally over the course of disease. Each collaborating institution followed its own protocols to collect whole blood in K2EDTA tubes. For TCRbeta analysis, collaborators shipped samples in one of three forms: frozen whole blood, isolated PBMCs, or DNA extracted from either of those sample types. The sample consisted of peripheral blood. This receptor was identified in a woman in her thirties with COVID-19, enrolled during active disease.

The sequenced DNA: TGCGCCAGCAGCCAAGGGGTCGACAGAAACTATGGCTACACCTTC. This yields the protein CASSQGVDRNYGYTF. The V gene is TRBV4-1 and the J gene is TRBJ1-2; TRBD1 is a weak D gene call, 5 bases matching. V lost 1 base and J lost 2 bases; the stretch between them is 11 bases long. As encoded in the germline V gene, CDR1 is MGHRA while CDR2 is YSYEKL. The CDR3, from cysteine to phenylalanine, totals 15 residues. CDR3 DNA only is kept here, 45 bases in frame from base 1.